A single sample is the source of the 27 T cell receptor beta chains below, sequenced in a study of cytomegalovirus exposure and HLA in healthy donors. Use of 60 Vbeta and 13 Jbeta primers characterized the PCR. Profiled with immunoSEQ multiplex PCR; TCRdb holds only in-frame clones, not every one. Of 90,000 to 100,000 clones listed, approximately 60% are singletons. What was sequenced was PBMCs. All receptors derive from a boy between 10 and 17 years old in good health and CMV-seropositive.

This clone appeared a few times. The V and J genes are TRBV9 and TRBJ1-5; tentative D call: TRBD1 (6 bases). CDR1 and CDR2 (germline): SGDLS, YYNGEE. CDR3 length equals 14 residues. V was pared by 4 bases and J by 6 bases, with 14 bases between. CDR3 sequence (DNA): TGTGCCAGCAGCCCCAACCCAGGGGTTCAGCCCCAGCATTTT. Amino acid sequence: CASSPNPGVQPQHF.

V and J are TRBV18 and TRBJ1-1; weak D call: TRBD1 (5 bases). V dropped 0 bases and J dropped 5 bases, with 13 bases sitting between them. Germline assignment: CDR1 KGHSH and CDR2 LQKENI. The CDR3 is made up of 15 amino acids. The CDR3 DNA is TGTGCCAGCTCACCACCGGCCAGGGCCGGTACTGAAGCTTTCTTT. It yields the protein CASSPPARAGTEAFF.

V and J are TRBV10-2 and TRBJ1-2; a weak D match, TRBD1 (5 bases). Trimming removed 6 bases from V and 8 bases from J, with 16 bases in between. Germline V gives CDR1 WSHSY, CDR2 SAAADI. The CDR3 totals 13 residues. This CDR3 is CASREQGIRGYTF. As DNA, the CDR3 is TGCGCCAGCAGGGAGCAGGGAATACGAGGCTACACCTTC.

The chain links TRBV7-6 to TRBJ2-2; 16 bases are shared with TRBD2. The CDR3 consists of 16 residues. Germline V gene data show CDR1 as SGHVS and CDR2 as FNYEAQ. Losses at the gene ends were 4 bases for V and 6 bases for J; bases not matched to a gene: 2. In nucleotides, the CDR3 is TGTGCCAGCAGCTCGGGACTAGCGGGAGGGGCCGGGGAGCTGTTTTTT. Translated: CASSSGLAGGAGELFF.

V is TRBV5-1 and J is TRBJ2-3, with 8 bases matching TRBD2. Germline CDR1 is SGHRS and CDR2 is YFSETQ. CDR3 length: 13 residues. The J segment lost 5 bases and the V segment lost 5 bases, leaving 4 bases of the junction unmatched. CDR3 amino acids: CASRAGVEDTQYF. The CDR3 DNA reads TGCGCCAGCAGAGCGGGAGTTGAAGATACGCAGTATTTT. The full variable domain, in which reference TRBV5-1 and TRBJ2-3 provide the parts outside the CDR3, is KAGVTQTPRYLIKTRGQQVTLSCSPISGHRSVSWYQQTPGQGLQFLFEYFSETQRNKGNFPGRFSGRQFSNSRSEMNVSTLELGDSALYLCASRAGVEDTQYFGPGTRLTVL.

This clone has a handful of counts. This rearrangement joins TRBV9 to TRBJ2-3, with 9 positions matching TRBD2. The CDR3 has 17 amino acids. CDR1 SGDLS and CDR2 YYNGEE come from the germline V gene. The junction had 7 bases not matched to a gene; V was cut back by 2 bases and J by 0 bases. CDR3 nucleotide sequence: TGTGCCAGCAGCGTCACCACACTAGCGGGCAGCACAGATACGCAGTATTTT. Translation: CASSVTTLAGSTDTQYF.

The chain has TRBV30 and TRBJ2-7, with 10 nucleotides matching TRBD1. The CDR3 has 15 residues. Germline CDR1 and CDR2: GTSNPN and SVGIG (reference sequence). Germline trimming cut 1 base from V and 5 bases from J; bases unmatched to any gene: 8. For the CDR3, the DNA is TGTGCCTGGAGTGATGAGACAGGGGGCTTGGACGAGCAGTACTTC. Its translation: CAWSDETGGLDEQYF.

This sequence joins TRBV13 and TRBJ1-6; 12 bases map to TRBD1. The CDR3 is 18 amino acids. The V gene's germline CDR1 is PRHDT and CDR2 FYEKMQ (reference sequence). The junction had 12 bases not matched to a gene; V was cut back by 5 bases and J by 7 bases. The CDR3 is CASSPTGTGGARNSPLHF. CDR3 DNA sequence: TGTGCCAGCAGCCCGACCGGGACAGGGGGCGCTCGGAATTCACCCCTCCACTTT.

This clone showed up just a few times. The chain joins TRBV5-4 to TRBJ1-1; 8 bases are shared with TRBD1. The CDR3 has 15 residues. Trimming took 4 bases from V and 3 from J; bases not matched to a gene: 8. In germline, CDR1 is SGHNT, CDR2 YYREEE (reference sequence). CDR3 sequence reads: CASSPTQGAYTEAFF. The CDR3, as DNA: TGTGCCAGCAGCCCGACGCAGGGGGCTTACACTGAAGCTTTCTTT.

The J gene is TRBJ2-2, the V gene TRBV27; TRBD1 agrees at 11 bases. Per the germline V gene, CDR1 is MNHEY and CDR2 is SMNVEV (reference sequence). This CDR3 is 16 amino acids long. The trim removed 3 bases at V and 3 bases at J, leaving 3 bases unmatched. The DNA of the CDR3 is TGTGCCAGCAGTTTCCGGGACAGGGGGGACACCGGGGAGCTGTTTTTT. It translates to CASSFRDRGDTGELFF.

This clone has a handful of counts. The gene calls are TRBV6-4 and TRBJ2-1; TRBD2 agrees at 10 bases. The CDR3 extends over 19 amino acids. With 4 bases clipped from V and 5 bases from J, the junction kept 17 bases outside the gene matches. Germline CDR1 and CDR2: MRHNA and SNTAGT. The CDR3 region is CASSVQAGGDEGYHNEQFF. DNA of the CDR3: TGTGCCAGCAGTGTCCAAGCGGGGGGGGACGAGGGGTATCACAATGAGCAGTTCTTC.

This chain connects TRBV7-9 to TRBJ2-1; perhaps TRBD2 as D (5 bases). V was clipped by 5 bases and J by 7 bases, with 21 bases between them. CDR1 is SEHNR, CDR2 FQNEAQ, per germline (reference sequence). This CDR3 contains 16 residues. CDR3: CASSPRVSVEENEQFF. DNA of the CDR3: TGTGCCAGCAGCCCCCGGGTTAGCGTAGAGGAGAATGAGCAGTTCTTC.

The chain employs TRBV30 and TRBJ2-7, with 8 nucleotides matching TRBD2. Unmatched junction bases numbered 16, after V lost 5 bases and J lost 4 bases. CDR3 length equals 16 residues. Germline V gives CDR1 GTSNPN, CDR2 SVGIG (reference sequence). The CDR3 spells CAWAFSGISGVYEQYF. Written as DNA, the CDR3 is TGTGCCTGGGCTTTTAGCGGGATCAGCGGGGTATACGAGCAGTACTTC. Full variable domain (remainder filled in from reference TRBV30 and TRBJ2-7): SQTIHQWPATLVQPVGSPLSLECTVEGTSNPNLYWYRQAAGRGLQLLFYSVGIGQISSEVPQNLSASRPQDRQFILSSKKLLLSDSGFYLCAWAFSGISGVYEQYFGPGTRLTVT.

This rearrangement joins TRBV9 to TRBJ2-1, with TRBD2 matching 8 bases. CDR1 SGDLS and CDR2 YYNGEE come from the germline V gene. CDR3 length: 15 residues. The trim removed 3 bases at V and 2 bases at J, leaving 4 bases unmatched. CDR3 amino acids: CASSEAGDAYNEQFF. The CDR3 nucleotides read TGTGCCAGCAGCGAAGCGGGGGACGCCTACAATGAGCAGTTCTTC.

The chain carries TRBV5-4 and TRBJ2-2; perhaps TRBD2 as D (7 bases). Per the germline V gene, CDR1 is SGHNT and CDR2 is YYREEE (reference sequence). The CDR3 length is 17 residues. The V gene lost 3 bases and the J gene lost 6 bases, with 21 bases spanning the gap. The CDR3 sequence is CASSYEKGGVGAGELFF. CDR3 DNA: TGTGCCAGCAGCTACGAGAAGGGGGGGGTAGGGGCCGGGGAGCTGTTTTTT.

The V call is TRBV7-9, the J call TRBJ2-7; TRBD1 aligns across 11 bases. This CDR3 spans 16 amino acids. The trim removed 5 bases at V and 2 bases at J, leaving 8 bases unmatched. Germline CDR1 is SEHNR and CDR2 is FQNEAQ (reference sequence). CDR3 in DNA: TGTGCCAGCAGCGGACCCGGGACAGGGGGGCCCTACGAGCAGTACTTC. As protein: CASSGPGTGGPYEQYF. Filled out from reference TRBV7-9 and TRBJ2-7, the complete variable domain reads DTGVSQNPRHKITKRGQNVTFRCDPISEHNRLYWYRQTLGQGPEFLTYFQNEAQLEKSRLLSDRFSAERPKGSFSTLEIQRTEQGDSAMYLCASSGPGTGGPYEQYFGPGTRLTVT.

The V gene is TRBV4-2, the J gene TRBJ1-1; TRBD1 agrees at 7 bases. V trimming: 4 bases; J trimming: 0 bases; junction bases outside the gene matches: 8. The CDR3 consists of 16 residues. Germline-derived CDR1 and CDR2 are LGHNA and YNFKEQ. The CDR3 nucleotides read TGTGCCAGCAGCCCCGGGACAGAACAAATGAACACTGAAGCTTTCTTT. Translating it yields CASSPGTEQMNTEAFF.

The genes are TRBV28 and TRBJ1-3; D not certain. Per the germline V gene, CDR1 is MDHEN and CDR2 is SYDVKM. The length of the CDR3 is 14 residues. Trimming cost V 3 bases and J 3 bases, with 9 bases left between them. DNA for the CDR3: TGTGCCAGCAGTTTGCGTTGGAGTGGAAACACCATATATTTT. Translated: CASSLRWSGNTIYF.

This clone occurred a few times. The chain carries TRBV2 and TRBJ1-1; TRBD1 aligns across 8 bases. Losses at the gene ends were 4 bases for V and 0 bases for J; bases not matched to a gene: 4. CDR3 size: 15 residues. CDR1 is SNHLY and CDR2 is FYNNEI in the germline V gene. Here the CDR3 DNA reads TGTGCCAGCAGTGCAGAACAGGGGGTGAACACTGAAGCTTTCTTT. It yields the protein CASSAEQGVNTEAFF.

This clone turned up a few times. V is TRBV27 and J is TRBJ1-1; TRBD1 aligns across 7 bases. With V trimmed by 8 bases and J by 5 bases, 11 bases remained unmatched. The germline V gene has CDR1 MNHEY and CDR2 SMNVEV (reference sequence). This CDR3 is 14 amino acids long. CDR3 nucleotides: TGTGCCAGCCAAACCTCGGGCAGGGGGACTGAAGCTTTCTTT. As protein: CASQTSGRGTEAFF.

The chain employs TRBV30 and TRBJ1-1; D unresolved. Per germline, CDR1 GTSNPN and CDR2 SVGIG (reference sequence). Trimming stripped 1 base from V and 5 bases from J, with 11 bases between. The CDR3 has 13 residues. The CDR3 nucleotides read TGTGCCTGGAGTGCTCAGGATGGGACTGAAGCTTTCTTT. Translation: CAWSAQDGTEAFF.

The chain couples TRBV29-1 to TRBJ2-2; D is possibly TRBD1 (7 bases). The CDR3 sequence is 16 residues long. Germline V gene lookup returns CDR1 SQVTM and CDR2 ANQGSEA. V shed 6 bases and J shed 1 base, with 18 bases lying between them. This chain's CDR3 is CSVPLAQGGNTGELFF. CDR3 DNA sequence: TGCAGCGTCCCCCTTGCGCAGGGGGGGAACACCGGGGAGCTGTTTTTT.

J is TRBJ1-2 and V is TRBV6-5; perhaps TRBD1 as D (5 bases). The CDR3 has 14 residues. V lost 8 bases, J lost 4 bases, and 17 bases lay in between. Germline V gene sequence: CDR1 MNHEY, CDR2 SVGAGI. Here the CDR3 DNA reads TGTGCCAGCTCGTTCCGGGGGTCTGCCTATGGCTACACCTTC. Amino acids: CASSFRGSAYGYTF.

This clone was picked up a small number of times. The genes are TRBV13 and TRBJ2-7, with 10 bases fitting TRBD1. V lost 4 bases, J lost 6 bases, and 6 bases stayed unmatched. In germline, CDR1 is PRHDT, CDR2 FYEKMQ (reference sequence). The length of the CDR3 is 14 residues. The CDR3 nucleotides read TGTGCCAGCAGCTCCGGGACAGGGGCGGGCGAGCAGTACTTC. Its protein is CASSSGTGAGEQYF.

The chain is built from TRBV5-1 and TRBJ2-3, with D perhaps TRBD1 (6 bases). This CDR3 is built from 14 residues. Trimming left V 0 bases short and J 6 bases short, with 11 bases between. CDR1 and CDR2 (germline): SGHRS, YFSETQ. CDR3 residues: CASSLDGQFDTQYF. For the CDR3, the DNA is TGCGCCAGCAGCTTGGACGGACAGTTTGATACGCAGTATTTT. The full variable domain, completed using reference TRBV5-1 and TRBJ2-3, is KAGVTQTPRYLIKTRGQQVTLSCSPISGHRSVSWYQQTPGQGLQFLFEYFSETQRNKGNFPGRFSGRQFSNSRSEMNVSTLELGDSALYLCASSLDGQFDTQYFGPGTRLTVL.

This clone is a singleton in its sample. This sequence joins TRBV6-6 and TRBJ1-5; 7 positions match TRBD1. Trimming took 8 bases from V and 1 from J; bases not matched to a gene: 11. The CDR3 is made up of 16 amino acids. CDR1 and CDR2 from the germline V gene are MNHNY and SVGAGI (reference sequence). The CDR3 region has the DNA TGTGCCAGCCACGATAGATCGGACAGGAGCAATCAGCCCCAGCATTTT. This codes for CASHDRSDRSNQPQHF.

V is TRBV6-1 and J is TRBJ2-1; possible D gene TRBD2, 6 bases. V lost 1 base to trimming and J lost 7 bases, with 14 bases between them. The germline gives CDR1 MNHNS, CDR2 SASEGT. This CDR3 spans 15 amino acids. The CDR3 bases are TGTGCCAGCAGTGAAGAGGCGGGGTTATGGAATGAGCAGTTCTTC. Translating gives CASSEEAGLWNEQFF.